Listed here are 26 T cell receptor beta chains from one sample, sequenced in a study of cytomegalovirus exposure and HLA in healthy donors. 13 Jbeta primers and 60 Vbeta primers were used for the PCR. Clones were sequenced by immunoSEQ multiplex PCR, and TCRdb holds only the in-frame ones, with some missing. The sample has tens of thousands of clones; 85% to 90% are singletons. The sequenced material came from PBMCs. Receptors originate from a young man in good health and CMV-seronegative.

The chain is built from TRBV7-8 and TRBJ2-5, with 11 positions matching TRBD2. Germline V gene sequence: CDR1 SGHVS, CDR2 FQNEAQ. The CDR3 totals 15 residues. V trimming: 6 bases; J trimming: 11 bases; junction bases outside the gene matches: 14. Here the CDR3 DNA reads TGTGCCAGCAGGGATAGCGGGAGGGCCGGGGTAGAGCAGTACTTC. The encoded protein is CASRDSGRAGVEQYF. Complete variable domain (other parts from reference TRBV7-8 and TRBJ2-5): GAGVSQSPRYKVAKRGQDVALRCDPISGHVSLFWYQQALGQGPEFLTYFQNEAQLDKSGLPSDRFFAERPEGSVSTLKIQRTQQEDSAVYLCASRDSGRAGVEQYFGPGTRLLVL.

This clone was detected a few times. The chain has TRBV6-6 and TRBJ1-2; tentative D call: TRBD1 (5 bases). The CDR3 contains 15 residues. Trimming removed 6 bases at V and 4 bases at J, with 18 bases between. Germline CDR1 is MNHNY and CDR2 is SVGAGI (reference sequence). The CDR3 DNA sequence: TGTGCCAGCAGGTCGGGCGGGGGTTTAGGCTATGGCTACACCTTC. Translating gives CASRSGGGLGYGYTF.

The chain has TRBV21-1 and TRBJ1-2; the table assigns TRBD1, which was not confirmed against the DNA. TRBV21-1 is labeled a pseudogene. The CDR3 totals 18 residues. CDR3 sequence (DNA): TGTGCCGGACAACATCAAAGACCGGGTGTCTATTCTAACTATGGCTACACCTTC. Amino acids: CAGQHQRPGVYSNYGYTF.

V is TRBV9 and J is TRBJ2-5; D may be TRBD1 (6 bases). Deletions cut 5 bases from V and 5 bases from J, with 19 bases between. CDR1 is SGDLS, CDR2 YYNGEE, per germline. This CDR3 comprises 15 residues. CDR3 DNA: TGTGCCAGCAGTGGGGGAGTGGGGGCACTGGAGACCCAGTACTTC. It translates to CASSGGVGALETQYF.

The chain carries TRBV29-1 and TRBJ2-5; D ambiguous. The closer fit of TRBJ2-7 to the DNA end suggests the J call may be wrong. This CDR3 spans 15 amino acids. Germline V gene sequence: CDR1 SQVTM, CDR2 ANQGSEA. The CDR3 loop reads CSVEDRQARTYEQYF. The CDR3 DNA reads as TGCAGCGTTGAAGACCGTCAGGCACGAACCTACGAGCAGTACTTC.

The gene calls are TRBV2 and TRBJ2-3, with a weak D call TRBD1 (5 bases). Germline CDR1 reads SNHLY; CDR2 reads FYNNEI. Trimming took 7 bases from V and 0 from J, leaving 14 bases between them. The CDR3 runs to 15 residues. The CDR3 is CASTSDQGSTDTQYF. As DNA, the CDR3 is TGTGCCAGCACCTCAGACCAGGGCAGCACAGATACGCAGTATTTT.

A single count supports this clone. This chain joins TRBV27 and TRBJ1-2; 8 bases match TRBD1. Germline values: CDR1 MNHEY, CDR2 SMNVEV (reference sequence). With V trimmed by 6 bases and J by 8 bases, 11 bases remained unmatched. There are 14 residues in the CDR3. The CDR3, as DNA: TGTGCCAGCAGCTACCTAGGACAGGGTCGAGGCTACACCTTC. Translating gives CASSYLGQGRGYTF.

The chain recombines TRBV5-1 with TRBJ2-7; 9 bases align to TRBD2. Germline V gene lookup returns CDR1 SGHRS and CDR2 YFSETQ. This CDR3 comprises 14 residues. With 3 bases clipped from V and 7 bases from J, the junction kept 8 bases outside the gene matches. The CDR3 coding sequence is TGCGCCAGCAGCTCACAGCTAGGACTAGCGGAGCAGTACTTC. Encoded protein: CASSSQLGLAEQYF.

The V call is TRBV5-1, the J call TRBJ2-7, with TRBD2 matching 7 bases. CDR3 size: 14 residues. V lost 0 bases and J lost 5; bases outside the gene matches: 5. CDR1 and CDR2 from the germline V gene are SGHRS and YFSETQ. DNA for the CDR3: TGCGCCAGCAGCTTGGGCGGGAGAGATAACGAGCAGTACTTC. Encoded protein: CASSLGGRDNEQYF.

The rearrangement uses TRBV7-8 and TRBJ2-2; D may be TRBD1 (5 bases). Trimming removed 2 bases at V and 6 bases at J, with 16 bases between. CDR1 and CDR2 (germline): SGHVS, FQNEAQ. CDR3 size: 16 residues. The CDR3 here is CASSLSTLKGSGELFF. In nucleotides, the CDR3 is TGTGCCAGCAGCTTAAGCACACTCAAGGGGTCCGGGGAGCTGTTTTTT.

This chain links TRBV4-3 with TRBJ2-1; 14 positions agree with TRBD2. This CDR3 comprises 17 residues. The V gene end was trimmed by 1 base and the J gene end by 6 bases; junction bases not matched to a gene: 5. In germline, CDR1 is LGHNA, CDR2 YSLEER. Here the CDR3 reads CASSQATGLAGANEQFF. The CDR3 region has the DNA TGCGCCAGCAGCCAAGCTACGGGACTAGCGGGAGCCAATGAGCAGTTCTTC.

The rearrangement uses TRBV5-4 and TRBJ1-1; no reliable D call. CDR1 is SGHNT, CDR2 YYREEE, per germline (reference sequence). The CDR3 contains 14 residues. V shed 3 bases and J shed 1 base, with 10 bases lying between them. DNA for the CDR3: TGTGCCAGCAGCTCTAGTTGGAGGAACACTGAAGCTTTCTTT. Amino acids: CASSSSWRNTEAFF.

The V and J genes are TRBV4-2 and TRBJ1-6, with a tentative D call TRBD1 (5 bases). The CDR3 length is 15 residues. Germline V lookup: CDR1 LGHNA, CDR2 YNFKEQ. Trimming stripped 0 bases from V and 10 bases from J, with 13 bases between. The DNA for the CDR3 is TGTGCCAGCAGCCAAGACTTACAGGACCAATCACCCCTCCACTTT. Translating it yields CASSQDLQDQSPLHF.

The chain links TRBV11-3 to TRBJ2-7; TRBD2 agrees at 10 bases. The V gene end was trimmed by 8 bases and the J gene end by 4 bases; junction bases not matched to a gene: 11. The germline V gene encodes CDR1 SGHNT and CDR2 YENEEA. This CDR3 region has 15 residues. In DNA, the CDR3 is TGTGCCAGCCAAACAGTGGAGCGGGAGGGATACGAGCAGTACTTC. Translating it yields CASQTVEREGYEQYF.

This chain links TRBV28 with TRBJ1-5, with 9 bases lining up with TRBD1. Germline values: CDR1 MDHEN, CDR2 SYDVKM. This CDR3 region has 17 residues. J was trimmed by 0 bases and V by 1 base; bases with no gene match: 4. This CDR3 reads CASSLSYRGLSNQPQHF. The CDR3 nucleotides are TGTGCCAGCAGTTTATCGTACAGGGGGCTTAGCAATCAGCCCCAGCATTTT.

This clone was detected once. The rearrangement links TRBV6-1 to TRBJ2-5, with a tentative D call TRBD2 (6 bases). This CDR3 has 17 amino acids. V was pared by 6 bases and J by 1 base, with 21 bases between. Germline V CDR1 and CDR2: MNHNS, SASEGT. This CDR3 is CASSEYRREELQETQYF. CDR3 nucleotide sequence: TGTGCCAGCAGCGAATACCGGAGGGAGGAACTCCAAGAGACCCAGTACTTC.

A few counts support this clone. The CDR3 reads CASRPTGGEQYF. CDR3 nucleotide sequence: TGTGCCAGCAGACCCACAGGGGGCGAGCAGTACTTC. The chain recombines TRBV6-6 with TRBJ2-7; 8 bases align to TRBD1. The trim removed 6 bases at V and 6 bases at J, leaving 4 bases unmatched. The germline V gene has CDR1 MNHNY and CDR2 SVGAGI (reference sequence). The CDR3 runs to 12 residues.

The chain carries TRBV15 and TRBJ1-3; weak D call: TRBD1 (5 bases). This CDR3 is 15 amino acids long. CDR1 LNHNV and CDR2 YYDKDF come from the germline V gene (reference sequence). Trimming stripped 0 bases from V and 4 bases from J, with 10 bases between. CDR3 amino acids: CATSRDRSGGNTIYF. In nucleotides, the CDR3 is TGTGCCACCAGCAGAGATCGCTCAGGGGGAAACACCATATATTTT.

V usage is TRBV30 and J usage is TRBJ1-5; D is undetermined. Deletions cut 2 bases from V and 7 bases from J, with 12 bases between. Germline V gene sequence: CDR1 GTSNPN, CDR2 SVGIG (reference sequence). The CDR3 is made up of 13 amino acids. The CDR3, as DNA: TGTGCCTGGAGTCAACGATGGGCGCAGCCCCAGCATTTT. It yields the protein CAWSQRWAQPQHF. The full variable domain, completed using reference TRBV30 and TRBJ1-5, is SQTIHQWPATLVQPVGSPLSLECTVEGTSNPNLYWYRQAAGRGLQLLFYSVGIGQISSEVPQNLSASRPQDRQFILSSKKLLLSDSGFYLCAWSQRWAQPQHFGDGTRLSIL.

The chain employs TRBV7-9 and TRBJ2-1, with 7 bases matching TRBD2. Germline V gene sequence: CDR1 SEHNR, CDR2 FQNEAQ (reference sequence). The CDR3 loop spans 16 amino acids. Trimming took 1 base from V and 5 from J; bases not matched to a gene: 8. The CDR3 sequence: CASSLVVLAEDNEQFF. In nucleotides, the CDR3 is TGTGCCAGCAGCTTAGTGGTCCTAGCGGAAGACAATGAGCAGTTCTTC.

The rearrangement links TRBV4-3 to TRBJ2-3; a possible D gene is TRBD2 (5 bases). CDR1 and CDR2 (germline): LGHNA, YSLEER. V was cut by 3 bases and J by 9 bases, with 13 bases left in between. The CDR3 is 13 amino acids. For the CDR3, the DNA is TGCGCCAGCAGCCATTCTGGGAGTGGAACGCAGTATTTT. Its translation is CASSHSGSGTQYF.

The chain has TRBV7-9 and TRBJ2-1; D is unresolved. The V end was cut by 5 bases, the J end by 7 bases, with 12 bases between. Per germline, CDR1 SEHNR and CDR2 FQNEAQ (reference sequence). This CDR3 region has 13 residues. The CDR3 DNA follows: TGTGCCAGCAGCCCCGAAGCCCCTAATGAGCAGTTCTTC. The encoded protein is CASSPEAPNEQFF.

V is TRBV28 and J is TRBJ2-5; 9 positions agree with TRBD2. The end of the DNA fits TRBJ2-7 better, so the J call may be wrong. The CDR3 has 15 residues. CDR1 and CDR2 from the germline V gene are MDHEN and SYDVKM. The CDR3 bases are TGTGCCAGCAGTTCTTCTCTAGCGGGAAGATACGAGCAGTACTTC. Amino acid sequence: CASSSSLAGRYEQYF.

The chain uses TRBV10-1 and TRBJ2-1; 11 bases map to TRBD2. With 5 bases clipped from V and 8 bases from J, the junction kept 11 bases outside the gene matches. Germline assignment: CDR1 WNHNN and CDR2 SYGVQD (reference sequence). The CDR3 is 16 residues long. The CDR3 region is CASSSSSGGWVDEQFF. Written as DNA, the CDR3 is TGCGCCAGCAGTAGCTCTAGCGGGGGGTGGGTCGATGAGCAGTTCTTC.

The chain is built from TRBV6-7 and TRBJ1-5; possible D gene TRBD1, 5 bases. TRBV6-7 is placed among ORFs of uncertain function. This CDR3 has 16 residues. Trimming took 0 bases from V and 1 from J, leaving 10 bases between them. The chain's CDR3 is CASSYSMGGSNQPQHF. Written as DNA, the CDR3 is TGTGCCAGCAGTTACTCGATGGGGGGGAGCAATCAGCCCCAGCATTTT.

This chain uses TRBV25-1 with TRBJ2-7; D uncertain. This CDR3 region has 14 residues. CDR1 and CDR2 (germline): MGHDK, SYGVNS. Trimming cost V 5 bases and J 2 bases, with 13 bases left between them. The CDR3 is CASSPSVPPYEQYF. The CDR3 DNA sequence: TGTGCCAGCAGTCCCTCCGTCCCTCCCTACGAGCAGTACTTC.